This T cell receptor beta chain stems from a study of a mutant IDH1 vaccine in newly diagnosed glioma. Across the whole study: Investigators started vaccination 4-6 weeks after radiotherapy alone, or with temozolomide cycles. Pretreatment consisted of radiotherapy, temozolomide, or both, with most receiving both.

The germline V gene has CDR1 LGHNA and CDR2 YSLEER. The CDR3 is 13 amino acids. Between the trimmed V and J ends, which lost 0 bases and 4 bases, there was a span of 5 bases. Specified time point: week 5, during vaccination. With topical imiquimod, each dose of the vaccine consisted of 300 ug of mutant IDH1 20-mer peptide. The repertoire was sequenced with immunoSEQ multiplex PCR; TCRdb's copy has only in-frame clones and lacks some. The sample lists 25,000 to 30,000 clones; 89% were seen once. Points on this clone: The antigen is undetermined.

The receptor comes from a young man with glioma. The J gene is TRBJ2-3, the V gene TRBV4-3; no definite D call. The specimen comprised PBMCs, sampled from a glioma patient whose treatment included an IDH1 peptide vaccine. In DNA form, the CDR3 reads TGCGCCAGCAGCCAAGATATCCCAGATACGCAGTATTTT. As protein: CASSQDIPDTQYF.